This T cell receptor (beta chain) came from a study of Graves' ophthalmopathy and Graves' hyperthyroidism (dated by TCRdb to 2016 to 2019). As for the study more broadly: Peripheral blood samples were taken at the time of initial diagnosis, before any treatment was given. To tell Graves' ophthalmopathy apart from Graves' hyperthyroidism, and to predict which patients would progress to ophthalmopathy, the study relied on TCR beta repertoire signatures. In total, under 150 blood samples were TCR-sequenced: some 43 ophthalmopathy, some 80 hyperthyroidism and approximately 17 hyperthyroidism-to-ophthalmopathy patients. A discovery set of 95 to 100 patients (43 ophthalmopathy, approximately 58 stable hyperthyroidism) was enrolled to explore V-J signatures distinguishing ophthalmopathy from hyperthyroidism. An independent validation cohort comprised 18 hyperthyroidism patients and over 15 patients who later progressed from hyperthyroidism to ophthalmopathy. T-cell repertoires of thyroid tissue and blood were compared in several hyperthyroidism patients. After sampling, hyperthyroidism patients received methimazole starting at 30 mg daily, and ophthalmopathy patients received high-dose intravenous methylprednisolone. The approximately 98 discovery patients were randomly divided into training and test sets at a 7:3 ratio. Study-wide findings and limitations: Sample size was not statistically predetermined, and group allocation was not concealed from the investigators. In validation, the model predicted ophthalmopathy progression with roughly 68% sensitivity and approximately 75% specificity; around twelve predicted patients were CT-confirmed with GO in a median of 6.5 months. Ophthalmopathy was separated from stable hyperthyroidism by the 13-signature model with around 88% sensitivity and around 81% specificity in cross-validation and with 80%/75% in the test set. Most expanded thyroid clonotypes with frequency above 0.001 were also detected in blood, suggesting blood repertoires may reflect the thyroid immune response.

TCR beta CDR3 regions were amplified from RNA transcripts for repertoire sequencing. The first round was an RT-PCR using HTBI primers with the Qiagen OneStep RT-PCR kit, and this first round was followed by a second-round multiplex PCR, then size selection and purification. Libraries were sequenced paired-end with 100 bp reads on an Illumina HiSeq2000. Per the authors' processing: Reads were processed with SOAPnuke, discarding reads with adapters, uncalled bases, mean Phred below 15, or no exact constant-primer or identifier match. COPE v1.2.5 was used to merge high-quality paired reads. Each unique nucleotide sequence was defined as a clonotype, and clonotypes were aligned to IMGT TRB V, D and J references with MiTCR v1.1. The analysis was limited to V-J combinations with a frequency above 0.0001, which together covered 99.2% of the repertoires. A TCR clonal expansion and chaos score per V-J combination was defined as the ratio of F50 clonal expansion to chaos observed in the TCRdist matrix. Features were reduced by Welch's t-statistics and random forest to 10 to 15 V-J combinations, which fed a naive Bayes classifier. The similarity between thyroid and blood repertoires was quantified using the Morisita-Horn index. TCRdb handled the public reads itself, with Q25 trimming in fastp and clone calling in MiXCR, and kept productive beta chains. Rows matching on CDR3 protein sequence are summarized as one entry with the most common DNA and genes. TCRdb's processing, not the study's, gives the V and J calls here. The sample table lists about 160,000 distinct CDR3 sequences, just under 40% of them with a count of one. The ten largest clones add up to approximately 9% of the sample.

This clonotype has ten or more counts. What antigen it recognizes has not been identified. No base quality information exists; no much larger clone differs at one position. The ophthalmopathy patients had moderately to severely active disease, with a Clinical Activity Score of 3 or higher, a NOSPECS grade of 4 or higher, and a disease duration of less than 3 months. Patients with other autoimmune diseases, uncontrolled infections, pregnancy or lactation were excluded from the study. Clinical symptoms, serum thyroxine, TRAb, thyroid ultrasound and orbital computed tomography were used for diagnosis. Using Ficoll-Paque density gradient centrifugation, PBMCs were isolated from 9.5 to 10 ml of fresh peripheral blood. Total RNA was extracted using Trizol reagent, and RNA quality was checked on an Agilent 2100 Bioanalyzer. Sequencing was performed on peripheral blood. The source of this sequence is a young man with Graves' ophthalmopathy. Donor details come from another sample of the same person, matched by shared clones.

The CDR3 is CASSDSGTGTYEQYF. The DNA is TGTGCCAGCAGCGACTCCGGGACAGGAACCTACGAGCAGTACTTC. The sequence is built from TRBV6-2 or TRBV6-3 and TRBJ2-7; TRBD1 fits 8 bases in the junction. The V end gives up 6 bases and the J end 2 bases, leaving 9 bases in the junction not matched to a gene. The CDR1 and CDR2 encoded by the germline V gene are MNHEY and SVGEGT. The CDR3 runs 15 amino acids, cysteine and phenylalanine included. Only the CDR3 DNA stays, 45 bases, in frame from base 1.